This T cell receptor beta chain emerged from a study of beta chain features in type 1 diabetes. This clone appeared a few times. Sorting that relied on CD45RO/CCR7/CD25/CD127/CD95/CD27 yielded CD4+ naive, central memory, regulatory and stem cell-like memory cells. Sorting gave populations that all exceeded 95% purity. The whole isolated RNA underwent reverse transcription, so sequencing captured expressed TCRB transcripts. Assay used: immunoSEQ multiplex PCR; TCRdb lists only in-frame clones, some missing. The sample yields fewer than 550,000 clones, about 10% seen once. The TCR sequence derives from a woman aged 18-30 years in good health. Sequenced input: naive CD4+ T cells from blood.

CDR3: CASRSYGKNTEAFF. The CDR3 region has the DNA TGTGCCAGCAGGAGTTACGGGAAGAACACTGAAGCTTTCTTT. The gene calls are TRBV6-5 and TRBJ1-1; the D is unclear. Trimming shortened V by 6 bases and J by 1 base, and 12 bases separated the two germline ends. This CDR3 is 14 amino acids long. Germline V lookup: CDR1 MNHEY, CDR2 SVGAGI.